This paragraph covers one T cell receptor (beta chain) sequence. The entry originates in a study of blood T cell repertoires in COVID-19. Turning to the study itself: The United States, Italy and Spain provided the acute and convalescent COVID-19 samples.

In germline, CDR1 is SNHLY, CDR2 FYNNEI. V lost 8 bases to trimming and J lost 3 bases, with 7 bases between them. The CDR3 is 11 residues long. Per the authors' pipeline: Amplification of reference gene primers was used by the study to estimate nucleated cell counts. Produced via immunoSEQ multiplex PCR; TCRdb's table is partial and in-frame only. That table gives V, J and clone size, and the DNA gave D and trimming. The data contain some 240,000 clones, 80% to 90% of them singletons. This clonotype was sampled from a man between 50 and 59 years old with active or convalescent COVID-19. Sequencing was carried out using peripheral blood. The chain uses TRBV2 and TRBJ1-2; D not resolved. CDR3 sequence (DNA): TGTGCCAGCGTCCGGGACTATGGCTACACCTTC. Encoded protein: CASVRDYGYTF. Combining the CDR3 with reference TRBV2 and TRBJ1-2 gives the whole variable domain EPEVTQTPSHQVTQMGQEVILRCVPISNHLYFYWYRQILGQKVEFLVSFYNNEISEKSEIFDDQFSVERPDGSNFTLKIRSTKLEDSAMYFCASVRDYGYTFGSGTRLTVV.